The clone carrying this T cell receptor (beta chain) was found once. The CDR3 sequence is 14 residues long. V was trimmed by 4 bases and J by 13 bases, leaving 20 bases between them. The germline V gene encodes CDR1 LGHDT and CDR2 YNNKEL (reference sequence). This specimen comes from a study of blood T cell repertoires in COVID-19. Study-level background: COVID-19 samples collected from the United States, Italy and Spain covered acute and convalescent phases. Sources were T cells, B-cell-depleted T cells, or PBMCs; the material itself was cDNA or gDNA.

Authors' processing steps: Counts of nucleated cells, estimated from reference gene primer amplification, were obtained. Data came from immunoSEQ multiplex PCR; TCRdb stores just in-frame clones and leaves some out. V and J calls and clone size are given by that table; D and trimming were obtained from the DNA. The table lists 250,000 to 350,000 clones, approximately 86% of them singletons. Cohort 3 donors counted as recovered after two negative PCRs, clearance, or resolved symptoms. V usage is TRBV3-1 (or the pseudogene TRBV3-2) and J usage is TRBJ2-1; a possible D gene is TRBD2 (6 bases). Sample: PBMCs or T cells enriched from blood (not recorded which). The receptor was derived from a woman in her thirties who had recovered from COVID-19. The CDR3 region is CASSPRTTGRDQFF. CDR3 in DNA: TGTGCCAGCAGCCCCAGGACTACGGGACGGGATCAGTTCTTC.